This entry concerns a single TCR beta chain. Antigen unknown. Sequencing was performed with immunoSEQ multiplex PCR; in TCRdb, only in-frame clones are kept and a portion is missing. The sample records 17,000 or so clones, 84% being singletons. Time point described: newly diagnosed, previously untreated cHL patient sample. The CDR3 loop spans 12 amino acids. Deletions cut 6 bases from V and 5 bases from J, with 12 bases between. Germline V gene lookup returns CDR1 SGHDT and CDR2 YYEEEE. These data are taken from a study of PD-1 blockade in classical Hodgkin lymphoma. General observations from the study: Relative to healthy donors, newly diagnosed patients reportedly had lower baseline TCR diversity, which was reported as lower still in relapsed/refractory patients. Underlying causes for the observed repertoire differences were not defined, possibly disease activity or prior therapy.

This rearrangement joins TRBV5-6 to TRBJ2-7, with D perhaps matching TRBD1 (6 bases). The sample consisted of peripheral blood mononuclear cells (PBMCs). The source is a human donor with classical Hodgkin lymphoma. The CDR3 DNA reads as TGTGCCAGCAAGCAGGGGCTGAACGAGCAGTACTTC. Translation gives CASKQGLNEQYF.